Listed below are T cell receptor beta chains from one sample, sequenced in a study of T cell responses to AZD1222 COVID-19 vaccine. Assay: immunoSEQ multiplex PCR; the TCRdb copy retains only in-frame clones and omits some. The table includes 110,000 or so clones, just over 90% detected once. The starting material was peripheral blood, obtained on day 0 of AZD1222 vaccination. These receptors came from an adult in good health. Each CDR3 is given with its conserved first and last residue. A D gene is named only where the DNA matches it firmly.

v_gene	d_gene	j_gene	CDR3nt	CDR3aa
TRBV28	NA	TRBJ1-1	TGTGCCAGCAGTTTCGCGGGGCAGGGCACTGAAGCTTTCTTT	CASSFAGQGTEAFF
TRBV9	TRBD2	TRBJ2-1	TGTGCCAGCAGCGCCAGACTAGCGGGGGGGGCCTACAATGAGCAGTTCTTC	CASSARLAGGAYNEQFF
TRBV7-8	NA	TRBJ1-5	TGTGCCAGCAGTCCCTCGTTCAATCAGCCCCAGCATTTT	CASSPSFNQPQHF
TRBV5-1	NA	TRBJ2-1	TGCGCCAGCATGAAGAGACCCTCTGACCCTTACAATGAGCAGTTCTTC	CASMKRPSDPYNEQFF
TRBV6-4	NA	TRBJ2-1	TGTGCCAGCAGTGAGCAGACCAGTAGCAATGAGCAGTTCTTC	CASSEQTSSNEQFF
TRBV3-1/TRBV3-2	NA	TRBJ2-1	TGTGCCAGCAGCCAAGATCACGGGCAGGGGACATTCTCCTACAATGAGCAGTTCTTC	CASSQDHGQGTFSYNEQFF
TRBV30	NA	TRBJ2-1	TGTGCCTGGAGTACTCGGGATGAGCAGTTCTTC	CAWSTRDEQFF
TRBV27	TRBD1	TRBJ1-2	TGTGCCAGCAGTAGTACCGGGACAGGGCGAGGTGGCTACACCTTC	CASSSTGTGRGGYTF
TRBV18	TRBD1	TRBJ2-7	TGTGCCAGCTCACCATTAGGGGGACAGGGTGGCGAGCAGTACTTC	CASSPLGGQGGEQYF
TRBV5-1	NA	TRBJ1-1	TGCGCCAGCAGCTTAACAGGGACTGAAGCTTTCTTT	CASSLTGTEAFF
TRBV5-1	NA	TRBJ1-1	TGCGCCAGCAGCTTGGAATCAGAGAGGAACACTGAAGCTTTCTTT	CASSLESERNTEAFF